This passage covers 25 T cell receptor beta chains from one sample sequenced in a study of T-cell memory formation after mild COVID-19 (dated by TCRdb to 2020 to 2023). The library was built by means of 5' RACE. The sequencer listed for this sample is Illumina NovaSeq 6000. TCRdb ran its own pipeline on the public reads, namely fastp trimming at Q25 and MiXCR clone calling, and kept in-frame beta chains. Rows with one shared CDR3 protein collapse into an entry with the most common genes and DNA. In this sample the table shows roughly 260,000 distinct CDR3 sequences, roughly 15% of which occur a single time. The ten largest clones represent 3.5% of the sample. Sequenced material: PBMCs or a T cell subset sorted from them (not recorded which). These TCRs come from a young man who had mild COVID-19 (a few samples of this study predate the infection). The sample titles of this study are shuffled in the database, so cell type and time point are left out; the donor was told from shared clones.

The CDR3 DNA follows: TGCAGCGTTGGACGTTACCAAGAGACCCAGTACTTC. This codes for CSVGRYQETQYF. The rearrangement uses TRBV29-1 and TRBJ2-5; D not certain. Germline CDR1 reads SQVTM; CDR2 reads ANQGSEA. The CDR3 loop spans 12 amino acids. Trimming stripped 4 bases from V and 0 bases from J, with 6 bases between.

This clonotype occurred many times. The V call is TRBV4-3, the J call TRBJ2-3; TRBD1 agrees at 9 bases. The CDR3 length is 18 residues. CDR1 is LGHNA, CDR2 YSLEER, per germline. The junction had 10 bases not matched to a gene; V was cut back by 0 bases and J by 3 bases. The DNA of the CDR3 is TGCGCCAGCAGCCAAGAAGGGCATTTGGGGACAGGGACAGATACGCAGTATTTT. Protein: CASSQEGHLGTGTDTQYF.

A few counts support this clonotype. The genes are TRBV7-3 and TRBJ2-3; D may match TRBD1 or TRBD2 (5 bases each). With 3 bases removed from V and 6 bases from J, the gap between germline ends came to 10 bases. Germline lookup yields CDR1 SGHTA and CDR2 FQGTGA. This CDR3 is built from 13 residues. The CDR3 loop is CASSFGGRDTQYF. The CDR3 DNA sequence: TGTGCCAGCAGCTTTGGGGGACGGGATACGCAGTATTTT.

With respect to this clonotype: A much larger clone lies one base from this, so it may be a read error. The chain joins TRBV3-1 to TRBJ2-6, with a tentative D call TRBD1 (5 bases). This CDR3 is built from 14 residues. With 4 bases removed from V and 3 bases from J, the gap between germline ends came to 7 bases. CDR1 is LGHDT and CDR2 is YNNKEL in the germline V gene (reference sequence). The CDR3 region has the DNA TGTGCCAGCAGCCCCAGGGATGGGGCCAACGTCCTGACTTTC. Translation gives CASSPRDGANVLTF.

This clonotype was seen at least ten times. CDR3 in amino acids: CASSPFRDRGTGELFF. The CDR3 DNA reads TGTGCCAGCAGCCCCTTCCGGGACAGGGGGACCGGGGAGCTGTTTTTT. The chain employs TRBV7-9 and TRBJ2-2; TRBD1 matches 11 bases. The germline gives CDR1 SEHNR, CDR2 FQNEAQ (reference sequence). After removal of 5 bases from V and 5 bases from J, the junction contained 7 bases not matched to a gene. The CDR3 extends over 16 amino acids.

This clonotype has more than one count but fewer than ten. The gene calls are TRBV4-1 and TRBJ1-5, with 8 bases that match TRBD1. V lost 1 base to trimming and J lost 6 bases; unmatched junction nucleotides: 2. The CDR3 loop spans 14 amino acids. Germline V lookup: CDR1 MGHRA, CDR2 YSYEKL. CDR3 residues: CASSQARGLQPQHF. CDR3 DNA: TGCGCCAGCAGCCAAGCCAGGGGGCTTCAGCCCCAGCATTTT.

This chain joins TRBV5-1 and TRBJ1-1; D not resolved. The germline V gene has CDR1 SGHRS and CDR2 YFSETQ. Trimming stripped 0 bases from V and 1 base from J, with 10 bases between. CDR3 length equals 15 residues. CDR3 sequence reads: CASSLAGNGNTEAFF. The DNA of the CDR3 is TGCGCCAGCAGCTTGGCCGGGAACGGGAACACTGAAGCTTTCTTT.

This clonotype was observed a handful of times. This chain connects TRBV6-5 to TRBJ2-1; TRBD1 is a possible D gene (6 bases). The germline gives CDR1 MNHEY, CDR2 SVGAGI. V was cut by 7 bases and J by 8 bases, with 18 bases left in between. The length of the CDR3 is 14 residues. DNA of the CDR3: TGTGCCAGCACCCAAACCCAGGGGTCTCATGAGCAGTTCTTC. Translating it yields CASTQTQGSHEQFF.

Only a few counts were recorded for this clonotype. The chain links TRBV5-1 to TRBJ2-2, with no clear D. V lost 1 base and J lost 6, with 4 bases in between. The CDR3 covers 12 residues. Germline V CDR1 and CDR2: SGHRS, YFSETQ. The DNA of the CDR3 is TGCGCCAGCAGCTTGTTATCCGGGGAGCTGTTTTTT. This gives the protein CASSLLSGELFF. The variable domain in full, with the rest retrieved from reference TRBV5-1 and TRBJ2-2, is KAGVTQTPRYLIKTRGQQVTLSCSPISGHRSVSWYQQTPGQGLQFLFEYFSETQRNKGNFPGRFSGRQFSNSRSEMNVSTLELGDSALYLCASSLLSGELFFGEGSRLTVL.

The chain links TRBV6-5 to TRBJ1-2; TRBD1 agrees at 8 bases. Per the germline V gene, CDR1 is MNHEY and CDR2 is SVGAGI. J was trimmed by 5 bases and V by 0 bases; bases with no gene match: 5. The CDR3 spans 15 residues. The CDR3 coding sequence is TGTGCCAGCAGTTACTCATCAGGGGGCGGTTATGGCTACACCTTC. Translation: CASSYSSGGGYGYTF.

The rearrangement joins TRBV3-1 to TRBJ2-3; 9 bases fit TRBD2. Trimming removed 3 bases from V and 0 bases from J; junction bases left unmatched: 7. The CDR3 runs 17 residues. Looked up from germline, CDR1 is LGHDT and CDR2 is YNNKEL (reference sequence). The CDR3 loop is CASSQGLAGASTDTQYF. In DNA form, the CDR3 reads TGTGCCAGCAGCCAGGGTTTAGCGGGAGCTAGCACAGATACGCAGTATTTT.

In its sample, this clonotype was seen a few times. This rearrangement joins TRBV9 to TRBJ1-3; D is unresolved. The CDR3 extends over 14 amino acids. Trimming removed 2 bases from V and 3 bases from J, with 9 bases in between. CDR1 SGDLS and CDR2 YYNGEE come from the germline V gene. This CDR3 is CASSVAGLGNTIYF. CDR3 DNA: TGTGCCAGCAGCGTGGCCGGGCTTGGAAACACCATATATTTT.

In its sample, this clonotype was seen a few times. V gene TRBV12-3 or TRBV12-4 combines with J gene TRBJ2-3; TRBD2 is a possible D gene (5 bases). The CDR3 extends over 14 amino acids. V gave up 6 bases and J gave up 0 bases, with 10 bases separating them. The CDR3 protein is CASSGLRSTDTQYF. Here the CDR3 DNA reads TGTGCCAGCAGCGGACTGAGAAGCACAGATACGCAGTATTTT.

This clonotype was recorded a few times. The CDR3 region has the DNA TGCAGCGTTTTCACCGGGAACATGGGTGAAAAACTGTTTTTT. Protein sequence: CSVFTGNMGEKLFF. This rearrangement joins TRBV29-1 to TRBJ1-4; D gene unclear. CDR1 SQVTM and CDR2 ANQGSEA come from the germline V gene. This CDR3 comprises 14 residues. V was cut by 5 bases and J by 7 bases, with 17 bases left in between.

CDR3 coding DNA: TGTGCCACCAGTGAGTCAGGGGGACCGGGGTGGACGCAGTATTTT. Protein sequence: CATSESGGPGWTQYF. The rearrangement joins TRBV24-1 to TRBJ2-3; 7 bases line up with TRBD1. This CDR3 comprises 15 residues. Germline V gene lookup returns CDR1 KGHDR and CDR2 SFDVKD. V was clipped by 4 bases and J by 9 bases; unmatched bases: 12.

V gene TRBV4-2 combines with J gene TRBJ2-2; 7 bases are a match to TRBD2. V shed 4 bases, J shed 13 bases, and the junction held 21 bases outside the gene matches. The CDR3 consists of 17 residues. CDR1 is LGHNA and CDR2 is YNFKEQ in the germline V gene. In nucleotides, the CDR3 is TGTGCCAGCAGCCCGCTCGGCGGGGGAGATCACGGAGGGATGCTGTTTTTT. Amino acid sequence: CASSPLGGGDHGGMLFF.

The gene calls are TRBV28 and TRBJ2-5; no definite D call. CDR1 and CDR2 from the germline V gene are MDHEN and SYDVKM. This CDR3 contains 13 residues. The ends were cut back, 3 bases at V and 1 base at J, with 6 bases in the middle. The CDR3 sequence: CASSFPVQETQYF. The CDR3 coding sequence is TGTGCCAGCAGTTTTCCAGTCCAAGAGACCCAGTACTTC.

With respect to this clonotype: A much larger clone lies one base from this, so it may be a read error. This chain uses TRBV5-1 with TRBJ1-2, with 9 bases fitting TRBD1. Per germline, CDR1 SGHRS and CDR2 YFSETQ. The CDR3 totals 14 residues. CDR3 protein: CASSFGTGNYVYTF. CDR3 DNA sequence: TGCGCCAGCAGCTTTGGGACAGGGAACTATGTCTACACCTTC.

This sequence joins TRBV6-6 and TRBJ1-2; TRBD1 matches 7 bases. The CDR3 is 17 amino acids. The germline V gene encodes CDR1 MNHNY and CDR2 SVGAGI (reference sequence). V trimming: 5 bases; J trimming: 0 bases; junction bases outside the gene matches: 12. The CDR3 sequence: CASSPSFPGGTNYGYTF. CDR3 sequence (DNA): TGTGCCAGCAGTCCCTCGTTCCCAGGGGGTACTAACTATGGCTACACCTTC.

This rearrangement joins TRBV3-1 to TRBJ1-6; D gene uncertain. The CDR3 is made up of 14 amino acids. V dropped 3 bases and J dropped 7 bases, with 10 bases sitting between them. The germline gives CDR1 LGHDT, CDR2 YNNKEL (reference sequence). CDR3 residues: CASSQRHRNSPLHF. The CDR3 DNA follows: TGTGCCAGCAGCCAGCGACACCGAAATTCACCCCTCCACTTT.

This clonotype has a handful of counts. The CDR3 loop is CASSLADYNEQFF. CDR3 in DNA: TGCGCCAGCAGCTTGGCTGACTACAATGAGCAGTTCTTC. The chain recombines TRBV5-1 with TRBJ2-1, with D unresolved. V was shortened by 0 bases and J by 3 bases, with 4 bases between the two germline ends. This CDR3 has 13 amino acids. CDR1 and CDR2 from the germline V gene are SGHRS and YFSETQ.

J is TRBJ2-7 and V is TRBV20-1, with D unresolved. This CDR3 has 13 amino acids. V lost 5 bases, J lost 0 bases, and 11 bases lay in between. The V gene's germline CDR1 is DFQATT and CDR2 SNEGSKA (reference sequence). The CDR3 region has the DNA TGCAGTGCTCCGGGCTTGGACTCCTACGAGCAGTACTTC. The encoded protein is CSAPGLDSYEQYF.

This clonotype was recorded a few times. The CDR3 sequence: CASSWTWGPDSPLHF. Here the CDR3 DNA reads TGTGCCAGCAGTTGGACCTGGGGCCCGGATTCACCCCTCCACTTT. The chain recombines TRBV11-2 with TRBJ1-6; maybe TRBD1 (5 bases). The CDR3 runs to 15 residues. V gave up 6 bases and J gave up 8 bases, with 17 bases separating them. Germline CDR1 is SGHAT and CDR2 is FQNNGV.

The rearrangement uses TRBV7-9 and TRBJ2-3; D unclear. The CDR3 contains 13 residues. Trimming pared 3 bases from V and 13 bases from J, leaving 17 bases between. Germline V gene sequence: CDR1 SEHNR, CDR2 FQNEAQ (reference sequence). For the CDR3, the DNA is TGTGCCAGCAGCTTCTTAGGACCAGGCCAGAAGTATTTT. Residues: CASSFLGPGQKYF.

This clonotype showed up just a few times. V usage is TRBV5-1 and J usage is TRBJ2-2; possibly TRBD1 for D (5 bases). The CDR3 has 15 residues. Looked up from germline, CDR1 is SGHRS and CDR2 is YFSETQ. The V end lost 3 bases, the J end lost 0 bases, and 9 bases lay between the germline ends. As DNA, the CDR3 is TGCGCCAGCAGCTCAAAGGGGACGAACACCGGGGAGCTGTTTTTT. It yields the protein CASSSKGTNTGELFF.